The rows below give T cell receptor beta chains drawn from one sample of a study of blood T cells in healthy people across ages. TCRdb reanalysed the 5' RACE reads using MiXCR and keeps one entry per CDR3 protein. The table includes roughly 1,100,000 distinct CDR3 sequences, roughly a quarter detected once. This sample was shared with a second study, whose subject was T cells of mothers and their children.

The sequenced sample consisted of blood. The origin of the receptors is a girl between 2 and 10 years old in good health. Both conserved end residues are part of each CDR3. The order of the fields is D gene, clone size, J gene, V gene, CDR3 length, CDR3 protein, CDR3 DNA. A D gene is named only where the DNA matches it firmly. Clone size is given for some rows only: seen once, a few or many times, or a class if the clone is expanded.

D: -
size: few
J: TRBJ2-2
V: TRBV12-5
length: 14
CDR3: CASGLFYMAGELFF
DNA: TGTGCTAGTGGTTTGTTTTATATGGCCGGGGAGCTGTTTTTT

D: -
size: -
J: TRBJ1-5
V: TRBV7-2
length: 16
CDR3: CASSYQPLSGNQPQHF
DNA: TGTGCCAGCAGCTACCAACCACTTAGCGGGAATCAGCCCCAGCATTTT

D: -
size: -
J: TRBJ2-5
V: TRBV29-1
length: 12
CDR3: CSVVTGEETQYF
DNA: TGCAGCGTTGTGACGGGTGAGGAGACCCAGTACTTC

D: -
size: -
J: TRBJ2-5
V: TRBV27
length: 13
CDR3: CASSPYGPRSVYF
DNA: TGTGCCAGCAGTCCTTACGGCCCTAGGTCCGTCTACTTC

D: -
size: -
J: TRBJ2-7
V: TRBV2
length: 11
CDR3: CATEGVDEQYF
DNA: TGTGCCACCGAGGGGGTGGACGAGCAGTACTTC

D: -
size: few
J: TRBJ2-7
V: TRBV29-1
length: 15
CDR3: CSVEVQIRSSYEQYF
DNA: TGCAGCGTTGAAGTTCAGATAAGGAGCTCCTACGAGCAGTACTTC

D: -
size: -
J: TRBJ2-3
V: TRBV9
length: 16
CDR3: CASSALLQGPGDTQYF
DNA: TGTGCCAGCAGCGCCCTGCTTCAGGGGCCGGGAGATACGCAGTATTTT

D: -
size: -
J: TRBJ2-5
V: TRBV29-1
length: 13
CDR3: CSVEVTGLHDQYF
DNA: TGCAGCGTTGAGGTGACAGGTCTCCACGACCAGTACTTC

D: -
size: once
J: TRBJ2-1
V: TRBV4-1
length: 17
CDR3: CASSQTTLPSSYNEQFF
DNA: TGCGCCAGCAGCCAAACGACGTTACCCAGCTCCTACAATGAGCAGTTCTTC

D: TRBD1
size: -
J: TRBJ1-4
V: TRBV7-2
length: 14
CDR3: CASSERQGGEKLFF
DNA: TGTGCCAGCAGCGAAAGACAGGGAGGTGAAAAACTGTTTTTT

D: -
size: few
J: TRBJ1-4
V: TRBV11-2
length: 15
CDR3: CASSLIGGYPEKLFF
DNA: TGTGCCAGCAGCCTAATAGGGGGGTACCCTGAAAAACTGTTTTTT

D: TRBD2
size: -
J: TRBJ2-1
V: TRBV28
length: 15
CDR3: CASSRGTSGLVEQFF
DNA: TGTGCCAGCAGCCGCGGGACTAGCGGGTTGGTTGAGCAGTTCTTC

D: -
size: few
J: TRBJ2-1
V: TRBV2
length: 13
CDR3: CASTQWSYNEQFF
DNA: TGTGCCAGCACCCAGTGGTCCTACAATGAGCAGTTCTTC

D: -
size: -
J: TRBJ2-5
V: TRBV5-8
length: 13
CDR3: CASSLGDFWTQYF
DNA: TGTGCCAGCAGCTTGGGGGACTTCTGGACCCAGTACTTC

D: -
size: few
J: TRBJ2-5
V: TRBV10-3
length: 14
CDR3: CAISASGKQETQYF
DNA: TGTGCCATCAGTGCATCGGGGAAACAAGAGACCCAGTACTTC

D: TRBD2
size: -
J: TRBJ2-5
V: TRBV4-1
length: 16
CDR3: CASSHSPGLGTETQYF
DNA: TGCGCCAGCAGCCATTCCCCGGGACTAGGGACGGAGACCCAGTACTTC

D: -
size: few
J: TRBJ2-5
V: TRBV3-1
length: 15
CDR3: CASSQDPAQRETQYF
DNA: TGTGCCAGCAGCCAAGATCCCGCTCAAAGGGAGACCCAGTACTTC

D: -
size: -
J: TRBJ1-4
V: TRBV6-1
length: 19
CDR3: CASSARRPGHLATNEKLFF
DNA: TGTGCCAGCAGTGCCAGAAGACCGGGACACCTCGCAACTAATGAAAAACTGTTTTTT

D: -
size: -
J: TRBJ1-1
V: TRBV20-1
length: 12
CDR3: CSAQGLSTEAFF
DNA: TGCAGTGCTCAGGGGCTGTCCACTGAAGCTTTCTTT

D: TRBD2
size: few
J: TRBJ2-4
V: TRBV20-1
length: 18
CDR3: CSARATPGLAVAKNIQYF
DNA: TGCAGTGCTAGAGCGACACCGGGACTAGCGGTAGCCAAAAACATTCAGTACTTC

D: -
size: -
J: TRBJ2-1
V: TRBV5-1
length: 15
CDR3: CASSLASGLPNEQFF
DNA: TGCGCCAGCAGCTTGGCGTCGGGCCTTCCCAATGAGCAGTTCTTC

D: TRBD1
size: few
J: TRBJ1-1
V: TRBV12-3/TRBV12-4
length: 16
CDR3: CASTEGTEEEDTEAFF
DNA: TGTGCCAGTACCGAGGGGACAGAAGAGGAGGACACTGAAGCTTTCTTT

D: -
size: -
J: TRBJ2-6
V: TRBV29-1
length: 14
CDR3: CSVESGPGANVLTF
DNA: TGCAGCGTTGAGTCAGGGCCTGGGGCCAACGTCCTGACTTTC

D: TRBD1
size: few
J: TRBJ2-5
V: TRBV7-9
length: 15
CDR3: CASSKNRDRGVTQYF
DNA: TGTGCCAGCAGCAAAAATCGGGACAGGGGAGTGACCCAGTACTTC

D: -
size: -
J: TRBJ2-1
V: TRBV29-1
length: 13
CDR3: CSVLQGKYNEQFF
DNA: TGCAGCGTTCTCCAGGGAAAATATAATGAGCAGTTCTTC

D: TRBD1
size: few
J: TRBJ1-2
V: TRBV6-1
length: 14
CDR3: CASSEENRGYGYTF
DNA: TGTGCCAGCAGTGAAGAGAACAGGGGCTATGGCTACACCTTC

D: TRBD2
size: -
J: TRBJ2-5
V: TRBV5-1
length: 16
CDR3: CARSFRGTSGQETQYF
DNA: TGCGCCCGCAGCTTCCGCGGGACTAGCGGACAAGAGACCCAGTACTTC

D: TRBD1
size: few
J: TRBJ2-1
V: TRBV4-1
length: 15
CDR3: CASSQHSQGADEQFF
DNA: TGCGCCAGCAGCCAACACTCACAGGGGGCAGACGAGCAGTTCTTC

D: -
size: -
J: TRBJ2-7
V: TRBV29-1
length: 13
CDR3: CSVTDRGTCEQYF
DNA: TGCAGCGTTACCGACCGGGGGACCTGCGAGCAGTACTTC

D: -
size: once
J: TRBJ1-2
V: TRBV7-2
length: 13
CDR3: CASSLRSDFGYTF
DNA: TGTGCCAGCAGCCTAAGGTCCGACTTTGGCTACACCTTC

D: TRBD2
size: few
J: TRBJ2-5
V: TRBV7-9
length: 17
CDR3: CASSFSREGWYQETQYF
DNA: TGTGCCAGCAGCTTTTCCCGGGAGGGTTGGTACCAAGAGACCCAGTACTTC

D: TRBD1
size: -
J: TRBJ1-4
V: TRBV7-2
length: 14
CDR3: CASSSQGADEKLFF
DNA: TGTGCCAGCAGCTCACAGGGGGCAGATGAAAAACTGTTTTTT

D: -
size: -
J: TRBJ2-1
V: TRBV12-5
length: 14
CDR3: CASGPDGPDNEQFF
DNA: TGTGCTAGTGGTCCCGATGGTCCGGACAATGAGCAGTTCTTC

D: TRBD1
size: few
J: TRBJ2-1
V: TRBV6-6
length: 16
CDR3: CASSPIPGQGNHEQFF
DNA: TGTGCCAGCAGCCCAATCCCGGGACAGGGGAACCATGAGCAGTTCTTC

D: -
size: many
J: TRBJ1-6
V: TRBV7-2
length: 12
CDR3: CASSLLGSPLHF
DNA: TGTGCCAGCAGCTTATTAGGTTCACCCCTCCACTTT

D: -
size: once
J: TRBJ2-5
V: TRBV29-1
length: 13
CDR3: CSVELRGEETQYF
DNA: TGCAGCGTTGAACTCAGAGGGGAGGAGACCCAGTACTTC

D: -
size: -
J: TRBJ1-1
V: TRBV6-2/TRBV6-3
length: 17
CDR3: CASVFRTLGQRNTEAFF
DNA: TGTGCCAGCGTGTTTCGGACACTGGGGCAGCGGAACACTGAAGCTTTCTTT

D: -
size: few
J: TRBJ1-2
V: TRBV11-2
length: 16
CDR3: CASSLIPQTGWDGYTF
DNA: TGTGCCAGCAGCCTTATTCCCCAGACAGGCTGGGATGGCTACACCTTC

D: -
size: -
J: TRBJ2-1
V: TRBV6-5
length: 15
CDR3: CASSYRNSLGDEQFF
DNA: TGTGCCAGCAGTTACAGGAATTCTTTAGGGGATGAGCAGTTCTTC

D: -
size: -
J: TRBJ2-4
V: TRBV4-1
length: 15
CDR3: CASSQSGQYTNIQYF
DNA: TGCGCCAGCAGCCAGAGTGGACAGTACACCAACATTCAGTACTTC

D: -
size: -
J: TRBJ1-6
V: TRBV5-1
length: 14
CDR3: CASSLRLFDSPLHF
DNA: TGCGCCAGCAGCTTGCGCCTTTTCGATTCACCCCTCCACTTT

D: -
size: -
J: TRBJ2-3
V: TRBV28
length: 11
CDR3: CASSSTSSPLF
DNA: TGTGCCAGCAGTTCGACTAGTTCCCCTCTTTTT

D: -
size: few
J: TRBJ2-1
V: TRBV7-9
length: 15
CDR3: CASSFGDQAVSEQFF
DNA: TGTGCCAGCAGCTTCGGGGACCAAGCAGTCAGTGAGCAGTTCTTC

D: TRBD1
size: few
J: TRBJ1-2
V: TRBV11-3
length: 16
CDR3: CASSPGTGGSNYGYTF
DNA: TGTGCCAGCAGCCCCGGGACAGGGGGCTCGAACTATGGCTACACCTTC

D: TRBD2
size: -
J: TRBJ2-1
V: TRBV4-1
length: 16
CDR3: CASSRGTSVRYNEQFF
DNA: TGCGCCAGCAGCAGAGGGACTAGCGTGCGGTACAATGAGCAGTTCTTC

D: TRBD1
size: few
J: TRBJ1-1
V: TRBV11-1
length: 16
CDR3: CATKPGQDSMNTEAFF
DNA: TGTGCCACCAAACCGGGACAGGACTCCATGAACACTGAAGCTTTCTTT

D: -
size: -
J: TRBJ2-5
V: TRBV7-2
length: 14
CDR3: CASSLFGLQETQYF
DNA: TGTGCCAGCAGCTTATTTGGGCTCCAAGAGACCCAGTACTTC

D: TRBD2
size: -
J: TRBJ2-3
V: TRBV7-3
length: 15
CDR3: CASSLKAGRTDTQYF
DNA: TGTGCCAGCAGCTTAAAAGCGGGGAGGACAGATACGCAGTATTTT

D: TRBD2
size: -
J: TRBJ2-2
V: TRBV5-6
length: 15
CDR3: CASSPIREAPGELFF
DNA: TGTGCCAGCAGCCCGATCCGGGAGGCCCCCGGGGAGCTGTTTTTT

D: -
size: -
J: TRBJ1-4
V: TRBV29-1
length: 12
CDR3: CSVGQSNEKLFF
DNA: TGCAGCGTTGGACAGTCTAATGAAAAACTGTTTTTT

D: TRBD2
size: few
J: TRBJ2-5
V: TRBV9
length: 16
CDR3: CASSVYSGEPQETQYF
DNA: TGTGCCAGCAGCGTATACAGCGGGGAGCCGCAAGAGACCCAGTACTTC

D: -
size: few
J: TRBJ2-1
V: TRBV7-2
length: 12
CDR3: CASSSLIGEQFF
DNA: TGTGCCAGCAGCTCCCTAATTGGAGAGCAGTTCTTC

D: -
size: -
J: TRBJ2-5
V: TRBV3-1
length: 14
CDR3: CASSQGQGIETQYF
DNA: TGTGCCAGCAGCCAAGGCCAGGGGATCGAGACCCAGTACTTC

D: -
size: -
J: TRBJ1-2
V: TRBV11-2
length: 19
CDR3: CASSSFLSTPGHRNYGYTF
DNA: TGTGCCAGCAGCTCCTTCCTCAGCACTCCGGGACACAGAAACTATGGCTACACCTTC

D: -
size: -
J: TRBJ1-1
V: TRBV6-5
length: 15
CDR3: CASSSPVGEFTEAFF
DNA: TGTGCCAGCAGTTCCCCGGTAGGGGAGTTCACTGAAGCTTTCTTT

D: -
size: -
J: TRBJ1-4
V: TRBV6-2/TRBV6-3
length: 17
CDR3: CASSSRVIEASNEKLFF
DNA: TGTGCCAGCAGTTCCCGAGTCATCGAGGCCTCTAATGAAAAACTGTTTTTT